This TCR beta chain comes out of a study of long-term antiretroviral therapy in people with HIV. Whole-study findings and limits: Blood draws took place between about 2004 and 2017 and possibly involved older ART regimens.

A minimum of one pre-ART and two post-ART PBMC samples existed for each donor. CDR3 length equals 15 residues. With 3 bases removed from V and 9 bases from J, the gap between germline ends came to 18 bases. CDR1 is SNHLY, CDR2 FYNNEI, per germline. At the survey level, the v3.0 immunoSEQ assay was run. The protocol was immunoSEQ multiplex PCR, while the TCRdb copy is restricted to in-frame clones and leaves out a portion. The table lists tens of thousands of clones, around nine tenths of them singletons. A remark on this clone: Its antigen is undetermined.

This clonotype originated in a man between 18 and 35 years old with HIV. The chain is built from TRBV2 and TRBJ2-1; D unresolved. The sample in question was unsorted PBMCs, obtained 1.1 years after starting antiretroviral therapy. The CDR3: CASSEVGWVSSEQFF. CDR3 in DNA: TGTGCCAGCAGTGAGGTGGGCTGGGTGAGTAGTGAGCAGTTCTTC.